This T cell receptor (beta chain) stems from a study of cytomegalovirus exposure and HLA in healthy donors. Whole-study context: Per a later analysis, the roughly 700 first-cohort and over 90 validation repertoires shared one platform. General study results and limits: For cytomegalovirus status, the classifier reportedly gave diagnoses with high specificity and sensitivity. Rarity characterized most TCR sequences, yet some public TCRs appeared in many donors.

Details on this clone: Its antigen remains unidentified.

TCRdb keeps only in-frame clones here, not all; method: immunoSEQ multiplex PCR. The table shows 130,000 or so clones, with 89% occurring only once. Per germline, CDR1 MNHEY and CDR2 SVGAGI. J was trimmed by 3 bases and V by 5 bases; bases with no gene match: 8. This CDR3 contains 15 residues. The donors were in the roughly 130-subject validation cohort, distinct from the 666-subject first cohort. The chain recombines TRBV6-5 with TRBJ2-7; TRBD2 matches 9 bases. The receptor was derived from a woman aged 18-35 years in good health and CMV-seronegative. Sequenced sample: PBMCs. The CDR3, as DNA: TGTGCCAGCAGTGGGGGGATACTAGCGGGCTACGAGCAGTACTTC. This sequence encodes CASSGGILAGYEQYF.